The 27 T cell receptor beta chains reported below all come from one sample, sequenced in a study of cytomegalovirus exposure and HLA in healthy donors. Amplification used 60 Vbeta primers and 13 Jbeta primers. Profiled with immunoSEQ multiplex PCR; TCRdb holds only in-frame clones, not every one. Among roughly 200,000 clones listed, 81% were seen once. Sample: PBMCs. These receptors originate from a man aged 35-49 years in good health and CMV-seropositive.

This clone was recorded only once. The chain is built from TRBV2 and TRBJ2-1; 11 bases map to TRBD2. The CDR3 contains 15 residues. CDR1 SNHLY and CDR2 FYNNEI come from the germline V gene. Losses at the gene ends were 6 bases for V and 7 bases for J; bases not matched to a gene: 8. The CDR3 nucleotides are TGTGCCAGCAGATATAGCGGGGGGGCGCGGAATGAGCAGTTCTTC. Residues: CASRYSGGARNEQFF.

This clone was recorded a few times. V usage is TRBV4-3 and J usage is TRBJ2-7, with D perhaps matching TRBD1 (5 bases). The CDR3 has 15 residues. Germline assignment: CDR1 LGHNA and CDR2 YSLEER. Deletions cut 0 bases from V and 1 base from J, with 10 bases between. CDR3 in DNA: TGCGCCAGCAGCCAAGAAAGACAGCCATCCTACGAGCAGTACTTC. It specifies CASSQERQPSYEQYF.

This chain connects TRBV5-1 to TRBJ1-1; a possible D gene is TRBD1 (6 bases). There are 15 residues in the CDR3. Trimming cost V 2 bases and J 0 bases, with 11 bases left between them. Germline values: CDR1 SGHRS, CDR2 YFSETQ. The CDR3 here is CASSFSGGLNTEAFF. The CDR3 coding sequence is TGCGCCAGCAGCTTTTCGGGGGGGCTGAACACTGAAGCTTTCTTT.

CDR3 region: CASSLRRLGTDTQYF. The CDR3 DNA sequence: TGTGCCAGCAGCTTAAGGCGGCTTGGAACAGATACGCAGTATTTT. V is TRBV7-9 and J is TRBJ2-3; D is ambiguous. Trimming stripped 2 bases from V and 3 bases from J, with 12 bases between. The CDR3 is made up of 15 amino acids. The germline gives CDR1 SEHNR, CDR2 FQNEAQ (reference sequence).

The chain combines TRBV5-4 with TRBJ2-3; the D is unclear. Germline assignment: CDR1 SGHNT and CDR2 YYREEE (reference sequence). The CDR3 is 15 residues long. V lost 0 bases to trimming and J lost 4 bases, with 12 bases between them. CDR3 nucleotide sequence: TGTGCCAGCAGCTTGGCAGGCAGGTTTTCAGATACGCAGTATTTT. It is translated as CASSLAGRFSDTQYF.

In this sample, this clone turned up a few times. V gene TRBV5-6 combines with J gene TRBJ2-5; D call uncertain. The V end was cut by 0 bases, the J end by 5 bases, with 8 bases between. The CDR3 is 13 residues long. The germline CDR1 and CDR2 sequences are SGHDT and YYEEEE. DNA for the CDR3: TGTGCCAGCAGCTTGGTTGGCTTGGAGACCCAGTACTTC. This translates into CASSLVGLETQYF.

The table lists this clone with a few counts. The chain carries TRBV30 and TRBJ1-2, with TRBD1 identical over 8 bases. The trim removed 7 bases at V and 3 bases at J, leaving 7 bases unmatched. The germline gives CDR1 GTSNPN, CDR2 SVGIG (reference sequence). The CDR3 totals 13 residues. DNA of the CDR3: TGTGCCTCTCCGACAGGGGCAGACTATGGCTACACCTTC. It translates to CASPTGADYGYTF.

This clone came up once. The CDR3 DNA reads as TGTGCCAGCAGCTTAGAGACAGGTGTGACCGGGGAGCTGTTTTTT. Amino acids: CASSLETGVTGELFF. The rearrangement uses TRBV7-8 and TRBJ2-2; TRBD1 is a possible D gene (6 bases). The CDR3 consists of 15 residues. Deletions cut 1 base from V and 5 bases from J, with 11 bases between. The V gene's germline CDR1 is SGHVS and CDR2 FQNEAQ.

This chain links TRBV6-6 with TRBJ2-7; the match to TRBD1 covers 7 bases. The CDR3 is made up of 15 amino acids. Germline trimming cut 4 bases from V and 6 bases from J; bases unmatched to any gene: 12. Looked up from germline, CDR1 is MNHNY and CDR2 is SVGAGI (reference sequence). CDR3: CASSFAGDSGREQYF. The DNA for the CDR3 is TGTGCCAGCAGTTTTGCAGGGGACAGCGGTCGCGAGCAGTACTTC.

This chain uses TRBV30 with TRBJ2-5, with 11 positions matching TRBD2. The V segment lost 5 bases and the J segment 14 bases; nucleotides outside the gene matches: 10. Per germline, CDR1 GTSNPN and CDR2 SVGIG (reference sequence). This CDR3 contains 12 residues. The CDR3 nucleotides read TGTGCCTGGTCTCGACTAGCGGGACCCCTTTACTTC. Protein product: CAWSRLAGPLYF.

V gene TRBV25-1 combines with J gene TRBJ2-5; the match to TRBD1 covers 7 bases. Germline V gene sequence: CDR1 MGHDK, CDR2 SYGVNS. Losses at the gene ends were 4 bases for V and 5 bases for J; bases not matched to a gene: 13. CDR3 length: 16 amino acids. The CDR3: CASSADTGETGETQYF. The DNA for the CDR3 is TGTGCCAGCAGTGCCGATACAGGGGAGACCGGGGAGACCCAGTACTTC.

J is TRBJ1-5 and V is TRBV11-2, with D unclear. The V gene's germline CDR1 is SGHAT and CDR2 FQNNGV. The CDR3 has 17 amino acids. Trimming removed 0 bases at V and 3 bases at J, with 15 bases between. The CDR3 DNA reads TGTGCCAGCAGCTTAGATAACAGCCAAATGTTCAATCAGCCCCAGCATTTT. It translates to CASSLDNSQMFNQPQHF.

V and J are TRBV4-1 and TRBJ1-4, with 8 bases identical to TRBD1. V lost 1 base and J lost 4; bases outside the gene matches: 5. Germline V gene sequence: CDR1 MGHRA, CDR2 YSYEKL. This CDR3 has 16 amino acids. CDR3 nucleotides: TGCGCCAGCAGCCAAGGCTGGACAGGGCGTAATGAAAAACTGTTTTTT. Translated, it gives CASSQGWTGRNEKLFF.

The chain joins TRBV28 to TRBJ2-1, with TRBD2 matching over 9 bases. Germline values: CDR1 MDHEN, CDR2 SYDVKM. V lost 7 bases, J lost 7 bases, and 11 bases stayed unmatched. This CDR3 has 15 residues. Here the CDR3 reads CASTPLREGRNEQFF. CDR3 nucleotide sequence: TGTGCCAGCACCCCTTTGCGGGAGGGCCGGAATGAGCAGTTCTTC.

The CDR3 nucleotides are TGTGCCAGCAGTGAATCGGGCAGGGGCTATAGCACAGATACGCAGTATTTT. The encoded protein is CASSESGRGYSTDTQYF. This chain uses TRBV25-1 with TRBJ2-3, with TRBD1 as a possible D gene (6 bases). With 1 base removed from V and 0 bases from J, the gap between germline ends came to 14 bases. Germline V gene data show CDR1 as MGHDK and CDR2 as SYGVNS. The CDR3 has 17 residues.

CDR3 in amino acids: CASSSTREAGYTF. The CDR3 DNA sequence: TGTGCCAGCAGCTCGACCCGGGAAGCTGGCTACACCTTC. This rearrangement joins TRBV5-4 to TRBJ1-2; D ambiguous. CDR3 length equals 13 residues. Trimming stripped 3 bases from V and 7 bases from J, with 13 bases between. The germline gives CDR1 SGHNT, CDR2 YYREEE (reference sequence).

As concerns this clone: One junction end does not reproduce the germline sequence, and a read error may be involved. The chain recombines TRBV7-9 with TRBJ2-1, with D maybe TRBD2 (5 bases). CDR3 length: 12 amino acids. CDR1 and CDR2 from the germline V gene are SEHNR and FQNEAQ (reference sequence). In DNA form, the CDR3 reads TGTTCCAGCAGCTTATCCGAGGGTGAGCAGTTCTTC. Amino acid sequence: CSSSLSEGEQFF.

This chain joins TRBV5-1 and TRBJ1-2; TRBD1 aligns across 9 bases. The CDR3 consists of 15 residues. The trim removed 6 bases at V and 6 bases at J, leaving 12 bases unmatched. The germline V gene encodes CDR1 SGHRS and CDR2 YFSETQ. The CDR3 sequence: CASTLLGQGFDGYTF. Here the CDR3 DNA reads TGCGCCAGCACCCTGTTGGGACAGGGTTTCGATGGCTACACCTTC.

The chain combines TRBV7-9 with TRBJ2-7; 8 nucleotides align to TRBD1. Unmatched junction bases numbered 9, after V lost 5 bases and J lost 0 bases. CDR3 length: 16 amino acids. Per germline, CDR1 SEHNR and CDR2 FQNEAQ (reference sequence). The CDR3 bases are TGTGCCAGCAGCCGCGACCCAGGGGGCCTCTCCTACGAGCAGTACTTC. It codes for CASSRDPGGLSYEQYF.

This chain connects TRBV5-1 to TRBJ2-5; D possibly corresponds to TRBD1 (7 bases). The length of the CDR3 is 14 residues. Germline V gene sequence: CDR1 SGHRS, CDR2 YFSETQ. V lost 5 bases to trimming and J lost 2 bases, with 13 bases between them. The CDR3 loop reads CASRAGGLQETQYF. CDR3 sequence (DNA): TGCGCCAGCAGGGCAGGGGGGCTACAAGAGACCCAGTACTTC.

CDR3 protein: CASSLGQGTGANVLTF. CDR3 bases: TGTGCCAGCAGCTTAGGACAGGGGACTGGGGCCAACGTCCTGACTTTC. This chain connects TRBV11-3 to TRBJ2-6, with 8 bases aligning to TRBD1. Germline-derived CDR1 and CDR2 are SGHNT and YENEEA. The junction had 1 base not matched to a gene; V was cut back by 1 base and J by 2 bases. This CDR3 region has 16 residues. The full variable domain, with the rest looked up from reference TRBV11-3 and TRBJ2-6, is EAGVVQSPRYKIIEKKQPVAFWCNPISGHNTLYWYLQNLGQGPELLIRYENEEAVDDSQLPKDRFSAERLKGVDSTLKIQPAELGDSAVYLCASSLGQGTGANVLTFGAGSRLTVL.

The chain uses TRBV6-1 and TRBJ2-5; 8 positions agree with TRBD2. The CDR3 spans 15 residues. Germline V lookup: CDR1 MNHNS, CDR2 SASEGT. The V segment lost 3 bases and the J segment 7 bases; nucleotides outside the gene matches: 10. CDR3 DNA sequence: TGTGCCAGCAGTGATAAAGCCAGCGGGAGATCGACCCAGTACTTC. Amino acid sequence: CASSDKASGRSTQYF.

This clone was detected only a few times. The DNA for the CDR3 is TGTGCCAGCAGCTTAGTAGCGGGAGTTCTAGAGACCCAGTACTTC. Protein product: CASSLVAGVLETQYF. The chain is built from TRBV7-2 and TRBJ2-5, with 9 positions matching TRBD2. V was clipped by 1 base and J by 4 bases; unmatched bases: 4. Germline V lookup: CDR1 SGHTA, CDR2 FQGNSA. This CDR3 has 15 amino acids.

The CDR3 DNA is TGTGCCAGCAGTTACTCCGGGACACAGAATGGCTACACCTTC. Protein product: CASSYSGTQNGYTF. The chain uses TRBV6-5 and TRBJ1-2; a possible D gene is TRBD1 (6 bases). Germline V gene lookup returns CDR1 MNHEY and CDR2 SVGAGI. The CDR3 loop spans 14 amino acids. V shed 0 bases and J shed 6 bases, with 11 bases lying between them.

The chain recombines TRBV18 with TRBJ2-1; TRBD2 aligns across 7 bases. This CDR3 spans 15 amino acids. Germline V CDR1 and CDR2: KGHSH, LQKENI. V lost 7 bases to trimming and J lost 3 bases; unmatched junction nucleotides: 9. The DNA of the CDR3 is TGTGCCAGCTTAAGTGGCGGGAGAGACTACAATGAGCAGTTCTTC. Translation: CASLSGGRDYNEQFF.

This clone was counted between two and nine times. The chain couples TRBV6-5 to TRBJ2-7, with TRBD1 matching 11 bases. Germline loops: CDR1 MNHEY, CDR2 SVGAGI. The CDR3 is made up of 15 amino acids. V was pared by 0 bases and J by 6 bases, with 4 bases of the junction left unmatched. The CDR3 nucleotides read TGTGCCAGCAGTTACTCCCGGACAGGGGGCGGCGAGCAGTACTTC. Its translation: CASSYSRTGGGEQYF.

The chain combines TRBV19 with TRBJ2-7; TRBD1 aligns across 10 bases. This CDR3 is 15 amino acids long. Germline CDR1 reads LNHDA; CDR2 reads SQIVND (reference sequence). Germline trimming cut 9 bases from V and 5 bases from J; bases unmatched to any gene: 13. CDR3 in amino acids: CASSRPGQGLDEQYF. CDR3 nucleotides: TGTGCCAGCTCTCGTCCGGGACAGGGGCTTGACGAGCAGTACTTC. Using reference TRBV19 and TRBJ2-7 for the parts outside the CDR3, the full variable domain is DGGITQSPKYLFRKEGQNVTLSCEQNLNHDAMYWYRQDPGQGLRLIYYSQIVNDFQKGDIAEGYSVSREKKESFPLTVTSAQKNPTAFYLCASSRPGQGLDEQYFGPGTRLTVT.